Described below is a single T cell receptor beta chain sequence and its context. Its antigen is currently unknown. The data were taken from a study of beta chain features in type 1 diabetes. On the study more broadly: Cell yields, gender and age were comparable in patients and healthy donors.

TCRB transcripts that were expressed got sequenced, as all of the isolated RNA had been reverse transcribed. Sequencing used immunoSEQ multiplex PCR; TCRdb keeps in-frame clones, though not all of them. The repertoire holds approximately 260,000 clones, around 25% seen once, with approximately 0.011% in the top ten. Study outcomes and limitations: The question of HLA type influencing TCRB rearrangement was one that remained unresolved here. A moderate, significant TCRB CDR3 shortening appeared in type 1 diabetes across four CD4+ subsets.

Each of the CD4+ naive, central memory, regulatory and stem cell-like memory populations was sorted via CD45RO/CCR7/CD25/CD127/CD95/CD27. Without exception, sorted populations had purity beyond 98%. V lost 5 bases and J 0 bases, leaving 11 bases between the germline ends. This CDR3 spans 14 amino acids. Germline V lookup: CDR1 GTSNPN, CDR2 SVGIG (reference sequence). The receptor comes from a woman in her thirties with type 1 diabetes. Sequencing was performed on naive CD4+ T cells from blood. V gene TRBV30 combines with J gene TRBJ1-5, with a possible D match to TRBD1 (6 bases). CDR3 nucleotide sequence: TGTGCCTGGGATCAGGGGATTAGCAATCAGCCCCAGCATTTT. This codes for CAWDQGISNQPQHF.